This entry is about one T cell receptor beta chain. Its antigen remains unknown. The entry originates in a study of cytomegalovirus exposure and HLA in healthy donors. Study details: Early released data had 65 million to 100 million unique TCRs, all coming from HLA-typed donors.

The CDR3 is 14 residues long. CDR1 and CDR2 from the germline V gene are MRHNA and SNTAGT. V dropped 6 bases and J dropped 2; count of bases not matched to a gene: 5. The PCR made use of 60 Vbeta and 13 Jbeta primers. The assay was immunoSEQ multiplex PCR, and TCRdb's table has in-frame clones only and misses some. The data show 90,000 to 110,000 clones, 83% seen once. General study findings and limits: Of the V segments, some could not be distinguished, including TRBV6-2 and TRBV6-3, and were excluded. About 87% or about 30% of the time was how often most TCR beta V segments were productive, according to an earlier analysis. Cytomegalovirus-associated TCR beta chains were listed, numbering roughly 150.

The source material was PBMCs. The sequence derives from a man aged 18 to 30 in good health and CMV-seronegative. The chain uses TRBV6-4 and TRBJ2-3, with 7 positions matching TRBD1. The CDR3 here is CASRGDSPTDTQYF. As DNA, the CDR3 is TGTGCCAGCAGAGGGGACAGTCCCACAGATACGCAGTATTTT.